Below, one T cell receptor beta chain is given with its context. These data belong to a study of metastatic and nonmetastatic thyroid tumors. MiXCR was used by TCRdb to re-call the PCR reads. The sample has tens of thousands of clones; around 14% are singletons. Germline CDR1 is MNHEY and CDR2 is SMNVEV (reference sequence). The CDR3 runs 16 residues. V lost 6 bases and J lost 8, with 22 bases in between. Treatment of any kind had been given to no patient before thyroid surgery. The chain couples TRBV27 to TRBJ1-4, with a weak D call TRBD1 (5 bases). The sequence came from a female donor with papillary thyroid cancer or a benign thyroid nodule (not recorded which). Some clones in this sample may be carry-over from other donors' samples. Sequencing was carried out using blood. The CDR3 DNA is TGTGCCAGCAGAAGCCCTTCACCCCGGGGCCTGGAAAAACTGTTTTTT. This codes for CASRSPSPRGLEKLFF.